These 8 T cell receptor beta chains share one sample of origin, sequenced in a study of a mutant IDH1 vaccine in newly diagnosed glioma. Profiling relied on immunoSEQ multiplex PCR, and the TCRdb table lists in-frame clones only, not all of them. The sample records about 110,000 clones, roughly nine tenths being singletons. Time point specified: week 11, during vaccination. Topical imiquimod was applied with each vaccine dose, which held 300 ug of mutant IDH1 20-mer peptide. What these receptors recognize is not known. The sequences come from PBMCs, collected from a glioma patient whose treatment included an IDH1 peptide vaccine. All receptors derive from a woman aged 45 to 65 with glioma.

This chain links TRBV19 with TRBJ2-1, with 12 bases lining up with TRBD2. This CDR3 contains 17 residues. In germline, CDR1 is LNHDA, CDR2 SQIVND (reference sequence). The junction had 5 bases not matched to a gene; V was cut back by 5 bases and J by 0 bases. CDR3 DNA sequence: TGTGCCAGTAGTTCGCGGACTAGCGGGGTCTCCTACAATGAGCAGTTCTTC. This gives the protein CASSSRTSGVSYNEQFF. Full variable domain (outside the CDR3, taken from reference TRBV19 and TRBJ2-1): DGGITQSPKYLFRKEGQNVTLSCEQNLNHDAMYWYRQDPGQGLRLIYYSQIVNDFQKGDIAEGYSVSREKKESFPLTVTSAQKNPTAFYLCASSSRTSGVSYNEQFFGPGTRLTVL.

This chain links TRBV18 with TRBJ2-3; D ambiguous. In germline, CDR1 is KGHSH, CDR2 LQKENI. CDR3 length equals 14 residues. V was clipped by 6 bases and J by 0 bases, with 10 bases between them. CDR3 loop: CASSSTYSTDTQYF. In DNA form, the CDR3 reads TGTGCCAGCTCCTCGACTTACAGCACAGATACGCAGTATTTT.

The chain joins TRBV29-1 to TRBJ1-1; the D gene is possibly TRBD1 (5 bases). The CDR3 length is 14 residues. Germline CDR1 and CDR2: SQVTM and ANQGSEA. V was trimmed by 6 bases and J by 1 base, leaving 15 bases between them. The DNA for the CDR3 is TGCAGCGTAGCATTGGACACCTCGAACACTGAAGCTTTCTTT. It yields the protein CSVALDTSNTEAFF. Full variable domain (missing parts from reference TRBV29-1 and TRBJ1-1): SAVISQKPSRDICQRGTSLTIQCQVDSQVTMMFWYRQQPGQSLTLIATANQGSEATYESGFVIDKFPISRPNLTFSTLTVSNMSPEDSSIYLCSVALDTSNTEAFFGQGTRLTVV.

The J gene is TRBJ2-3, the V gene TRBV27; perhaps TRBD1 as D (6 bases). Per the germline V gene, CDR1 is MNHEY and CDR2 is SMNVEV (reference sequence). This CDR3 has 13 residues. The germline V and J ends were trimmed by 6 bases and 6 bases, with 13 bases remaining between them. The DNA for the CDR3 is TGTGCCAGCAGCCTCACAGGGTACGATACGCAGTATTTT. This encodes CASSLTGYDTQYF.

The chain links TRBV19 to TRBJ2-1; 14 nucleotides match TRBD2. The CDR3 contains 14 residues. V was pared by 6 bases and J by 8 bases, with 3 bases of the junction left unmatched. Germline assignment: CDR1 LNHDA and CDR2 SQIVND (reference sequence). CDR3 region: CASRTSGREDEQFF. The CDR3 DNA reads TGTGCCAGTAGGACTAGCGGGAGGGAAGATGAGCAGTTCTTC.

V usage is TRBV30 and J usage is TRBJ2-5; D remains ambiguous. Near its end, the DNA agrees better with TRBJ2-7, so the J call may be wrong. The V gene's germline CDR1 is GTSNPN and CDR2 SVGIG (reference sequence). The CDR3 has 13 amino acids. The CDR3 protein is CAWSGTLGYEQYF. The DNA of the CDR3 is TGTGCCTGGAGTGGGACCCTGGGGTACGAGCAGTACTTC.

The chain links TRBV10-3 to TRBJ2-1; the match to TRBD2 covers 10 bases. Per germline, CDR1 ENHRY and CDR2 SYGVKD. The CDR3 extends over 16 amino acids. J was trimmed by 5 bases and V by 0 bases; bases with no gene match: 4. The CDR3 coding sequence is TGTGCCATCAGTGAGTCGACGGGACTAGCGAACAATGAGCAGTTCTTC. Translating gives CAISESTGLANNEQFF.

In its sample, this clone ranks as medium-sized. This chain uses TRBV10-3 with TRBJ1-3; tentative D call: TRBD1 (5 bases). The CDR3 extends over 13 amino acids. CDR1 is ENHRY, CDR2 SYGVKD, per germline. Trimming pared 1 base from V and 4 bases from J, leaving 5 bases between. CDR3 DNA: TGTGCCATCAGTGAGTGGACAGGAAACACCATATATTTT. This gives the protein CAISEWTGNTIYF.